This T cell receptor (beta chain) originates from a study of identical twins. This clonotype has just a few counts. TCRdb redid the calling of the 5' RACE reads with MiXCR, one entry per CDR3 protein. The table records some 500,000 distinct CDR3 sequences, 20% to 25% of them present only once. The CDR3 extends over 15 amino acids. CDR1 is DFQATT and CDR2 is SNEGSKA in the germline V gene (reference sequence). The V end was cut by 3 bases, the J end by 0 bases, with 9 bases between. In addition, the sample was reused for a study of T cells expressing NK-cell markers. That work states: Source material for TCR beta repertoires consisted of sorted CD3+CD56+NKG2C+, CD3+CD56+NKG2C- and CD3+CD56-NKG2C+ T cells.

This receptor was identified in a woman between 18 and 30 years old in good health. The rearrangement links TRBV20-1 to TRBJ2-6; D unresolved. The sequenced material came from CD4+ T cells sorted from blood. The CDR3 DNA reads as TGCAGTGCTAGGGGTGATATCTCTGGGGCCAACGTCCTGACTTTC. Protein product: CSARGDISGANVLTF.